What follows are 9 T cell receptor beta chains derived from one specimen sequenced in a study of OX40 agonist ivuxolimab in advanced cancers. Library prep was done by the immunoSEQ multiplex PCR assay. Drawn from immuneACCESS, this table holds only the in-frame rearrangements with V and J called that TCRdb kept. Clones are partly lost; checked studies trace under half to an unresolved V gene and leave the rest unexplained. The sample table holds about 26,000 clones, of which about four fifths were seen once. The top ten clonotypes cover around 12% of the sample. The specimen was CD4+ or CD8+ T cells sorted from blood, collected in a trial of the OX40 agonist ivuxolimab. The receptors come from an adult with an advanced solid tumor such as melanoma, head and neck, liver or kidney cancer.

The chain carries TRBV10-3 and TRBJ1-5; D gene uncertain. V was trimmed by 3 bases and J by 2 bases, leaving 11 bases between them. The CDR3 extends over 15 amino acids. CDR1 ENHRY and CDR2 SYGVKD come from the germline V gene. This chain's CDR3 is CAISDVGLGNQPQHF. As DNA, the CDR3 is TGTGCCATCAGTGACGTTGGACTTGGCAATCAGCCCCAGCATTTT.

The chain couples TRBV7-9 to TRBJ2-1; TRBD1 aligns across 9 bases. Trimming at V came to 4 bases and at J to 8 bases, leaving 6 bases not matched to a gene. Germline values: CDR1 SEHNR, CDR2 FQNEAQ (reference sequence). The CDR3 is made up of 14 amino acids. CDR3 sequence: CASSSRDRADEQFF. The CDR3 region has the DNA TGTGCCAGCAGCTCCCGGGACAGGGCCGATGAGCAGTTCTTC.

This clone was observed a few times. The chain links TRBV13 to TRBJ2-1; D is unresolved. CDR1 and CDR2 from the germline V gene are PRHDT and FYEKMQ (reference sequence). Trimming removed 1 base from V and 4 bases from J, with 5 bases in between. This CDR3 contains 13 residues. The CDR3 is CASSLEGYNEQFF. CDR3 nucleotides: TGTGCCAGCAGCTTAGAAGGGTACAATGAGCAGTTCTTC.

The chain has TRBV7-8 and TRBJ1-4, with D unresolved. V was cut by 5 bases and J by 5 bases, with 12 bases left in between. The germline V gene encodes CDR1 SGHVS and CDR2 FQNEAQ. The CDR3 covers 14 residues. CDR3: CASSGSLQNEKLFF. CDR3 coding DNA: TGTGCCAGCAGCGGCAGTCTGCAGAATGAAAAACTGTTTTTT.

This clone was counted between two and nine times. This chain links TRBV27 with TRBJ1-4, with 8 nucleotides matching TRBD1. The CDR3 length is 13 residues. The V gene's germline CDR1 is MNHEY and CDR2 SMNVEV (reference sequence). J was trimmed by 4 bases and V by 6 bases; bases with no gene match: 1. CDR3 bases: TGTGCCAGCAGGGGACAGGATAATGAAAAACTGTTTTTT. This encodes CASRGQDNEKLFF.

The chain links TRBV27 to TRBJ1-5; D possibly corresponds to TRBD1 (6 bases). The CDR3 runs to 13 residues. Germline loops: CDR1 MNHEY, CDR2 SMNVEV (reference sequence). Between the trimmed V and J ends, which lost 5 bases and 5 bases, there was a span of 10 bases. This CDR3 is CASSTGYDQPQHF. CDR3 DNA sequence: TGTGCCAGCAGTACAGGGTATGATCAGCCCCAGCATTTT.

The V and J genes are TRBV2 and TRBJ2-7; D assignment may be TRBD1 or TRBD2 (5 bases each). This CDR3 region has 14 residues. Deletions cut 2 bases from V and 6 bases from J, with 14 bases between. CDR1 is SNHLY and CDR2 is FYNNEI in the germline V gene. CDR3 sequence (DNA): TGTGCCAGCAGTGAAAGGGACCGACGGGGCGAGCAGTACTTC. The encoded protein is CASSERDRRGEQYF.

The chain has TRBV11-2 and TRBJ2-7, with TRBD1 matching over 7 bases. Germline CDR1 is SGHAT and CDR2 is FQNNGV. The V and J ends lost 4 bases and 0 bases, in that order; junction bases with no gene match: 3. The CDR3 has 14 residues. The CDR3 here is CASSSRTGSYEQYF. In DNA, the CDR3 is TGTGCCAGCAGCTCCCGGACAGGCTCCTACGAGCAGTACTTC. Combining the CDR3 with reference TRBV11-2 and TRBJ2-7 gives the whole variable domain EAGVAQSPRYKIIEKRQSVAFWCNPISGHATLYWYQQILGQGPKLLIQFQNNGVVDDSQLPKDRFSAERLKGVDSTLKIQPAKLEDSAVYLCASSSRTGSYEQYFGPGTRLTVT.

The J gene is TRBJ1-1, the V gene TRBV11-2, with a weak D call TRBD1 (5 bases). V lost 5 bases, J lost 10 bases, and 14 bases lay in between. Germline CDR1 SGHAT, CDR2 FQNNGV. The CDR3 consists of 12 residues. The CDR3 nucleotides are TGTGCCAGCAGCCCGGGACCCGGTGGAGCTTTCTTT. Amino acid sequence: CASSPGPGGAFF.